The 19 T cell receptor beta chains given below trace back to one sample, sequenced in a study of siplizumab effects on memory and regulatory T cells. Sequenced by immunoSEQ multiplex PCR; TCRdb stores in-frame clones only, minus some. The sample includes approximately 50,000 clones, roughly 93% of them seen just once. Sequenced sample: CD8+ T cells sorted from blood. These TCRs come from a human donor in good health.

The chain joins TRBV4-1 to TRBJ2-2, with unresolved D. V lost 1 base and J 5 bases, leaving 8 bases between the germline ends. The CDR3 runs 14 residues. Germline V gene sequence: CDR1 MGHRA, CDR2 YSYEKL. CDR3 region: CASSQVAGTGELFF. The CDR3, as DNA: TGCGCCAGCAGCCAAGTAGCTGGTACCGGGGAGCTGTTTTTT.

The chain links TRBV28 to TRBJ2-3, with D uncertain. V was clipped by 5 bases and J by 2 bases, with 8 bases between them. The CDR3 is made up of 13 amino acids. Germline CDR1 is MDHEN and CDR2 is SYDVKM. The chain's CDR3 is CASSLYITDTQYF. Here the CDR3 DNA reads TGTGCCAGCAGTCTCTATATCACAGATACGCAGTATTTT. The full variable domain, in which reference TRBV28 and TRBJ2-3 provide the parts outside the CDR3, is DVKVTQSSRYLVKRTGEKVFLECVQDMDHENMFWYRQDPGLGLRLIYFSYDVKMKEKGDIPEGYSVSREKKERFSLILESASTNQTSMYLCASSLYITDTQYFGPGTRLTVL.

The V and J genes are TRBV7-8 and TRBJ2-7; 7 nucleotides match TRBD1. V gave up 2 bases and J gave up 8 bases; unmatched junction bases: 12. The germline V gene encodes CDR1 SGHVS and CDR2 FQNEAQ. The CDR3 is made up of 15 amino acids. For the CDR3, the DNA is TGTGCCAGCAGCTTATACAGGGGATCTCCTACGCAGCAGTACTTC. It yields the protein CASSLYRGSPTQQYF.

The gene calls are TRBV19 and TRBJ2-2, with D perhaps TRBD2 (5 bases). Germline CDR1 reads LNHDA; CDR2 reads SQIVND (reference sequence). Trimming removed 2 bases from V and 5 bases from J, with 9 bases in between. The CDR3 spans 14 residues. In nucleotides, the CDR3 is TGTGCCAGTAGTATACCCCTAGCTACCGGGGAGCTGTTTTTT. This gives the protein CASSIPLATGELFF.

CDR3: CASSQVRDSRSYEQYF. CDR3 in DNA: TGCGCCAGCAGCCAGGTACGGGACAGCCGTTCCTACGAGCAGTACTTC. The chain is built from TRBV4-1 and TRBJ2-7, with 7 bases lining up with TRBD1. V shed 3 bases and J 1 base; nucleotides not matched to a gene: 9. Germline V CDR1 and CDR2: MGHRA, YSYEKL. The CDR3 loop spans 16 amino acids.

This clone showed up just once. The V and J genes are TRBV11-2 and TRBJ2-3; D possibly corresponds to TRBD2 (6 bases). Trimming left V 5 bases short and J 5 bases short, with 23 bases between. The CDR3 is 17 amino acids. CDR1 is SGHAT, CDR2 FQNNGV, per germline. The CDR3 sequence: CASSRLYPIGGEDTQYF. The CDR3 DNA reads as TGTGCCAGCAGCCGTCTATATCCTATCGGCGGGGAAGATACGCAGTATTTT.

CDR3 sequence: CATSPPRGADTQYF. The CDR3 nucleotides read TGTGCCACCAGCCCTCCTCGGGGCGCAGATACGCAGTATTTT. The chain employs TRBV15 and TRBJ2-3; the D call may be TRBD1 or TRBD2 (5 bases each). This CDR3 has 14 residues. Germline lookup yields CDR1 LNHNV and CDR2 YYDKDF (reference sequence). V lost 5 bases and J 4 bases, leaving 13 bases between the germline ends.

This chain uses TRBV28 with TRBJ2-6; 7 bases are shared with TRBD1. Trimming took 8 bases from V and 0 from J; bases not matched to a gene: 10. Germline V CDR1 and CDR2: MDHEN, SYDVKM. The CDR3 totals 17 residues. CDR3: CASDTGTVSSGANVLTF. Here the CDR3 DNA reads TGTGCCAGCGATACCGGGACAGTATCCTCTGGGGCCAACGTCCTGACTTTC.

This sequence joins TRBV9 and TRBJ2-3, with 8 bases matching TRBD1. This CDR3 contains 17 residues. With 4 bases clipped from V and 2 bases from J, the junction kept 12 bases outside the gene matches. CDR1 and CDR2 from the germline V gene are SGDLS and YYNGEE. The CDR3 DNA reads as TGTGCCAGCAGCCGAGACCAGGGGGCGGCCCTCACAGATACGCAGTATTTT. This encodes CASSRDQGAALTDTQYF.

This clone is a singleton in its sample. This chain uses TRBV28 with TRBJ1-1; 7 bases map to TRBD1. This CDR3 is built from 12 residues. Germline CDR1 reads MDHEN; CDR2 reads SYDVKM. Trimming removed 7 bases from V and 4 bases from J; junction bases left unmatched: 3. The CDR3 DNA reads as TGTGCCAGCAACCCAGGGGGCACTGAAGCTTTCTTT. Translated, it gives CASNPGGTEAFF.

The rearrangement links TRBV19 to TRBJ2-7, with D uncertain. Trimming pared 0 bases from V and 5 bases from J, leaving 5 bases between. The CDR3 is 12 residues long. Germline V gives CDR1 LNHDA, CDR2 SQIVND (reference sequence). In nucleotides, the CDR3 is TGTGCCAGTAGTATAGATCTCCACGAGCAGTACTTC. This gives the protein CASSIDLHEQYF.

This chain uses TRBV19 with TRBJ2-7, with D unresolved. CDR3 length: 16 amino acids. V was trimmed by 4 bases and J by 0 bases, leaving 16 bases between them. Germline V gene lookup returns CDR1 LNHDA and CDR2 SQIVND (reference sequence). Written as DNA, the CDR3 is TGTGCCAGTAGTAAAGGTCGTCTGATGAACTCCTACGAGCAGTACTTC. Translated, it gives CASSKGRLMNSYEQYF.

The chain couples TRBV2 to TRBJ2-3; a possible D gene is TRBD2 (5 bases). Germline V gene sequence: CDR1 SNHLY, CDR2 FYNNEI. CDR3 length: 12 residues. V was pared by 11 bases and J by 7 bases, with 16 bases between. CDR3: CAVNPQRHTQYF. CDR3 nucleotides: TGTGCCGTCAACCCCCAGCGGCATACGCAGTATTTT. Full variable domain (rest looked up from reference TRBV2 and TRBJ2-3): EPEVTQTPSHQVTQMGQEVILRCVPISNHLYFYWYRQILGQKVEFLVSFYNNEISEKSEIFDDQFSVERPDGSNFTLKIRSTKLEDSAMYFCAVNPQRHTQYFGPGTRLTVL.

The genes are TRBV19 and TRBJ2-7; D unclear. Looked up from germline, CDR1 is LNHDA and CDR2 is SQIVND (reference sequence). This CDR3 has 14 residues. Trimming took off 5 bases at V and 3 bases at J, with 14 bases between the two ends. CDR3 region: CASSVANRRYEQYF. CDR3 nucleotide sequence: TGTGCCAGTAGTGTGGCGAACAGACGCTACGAGCAGTACTTC.

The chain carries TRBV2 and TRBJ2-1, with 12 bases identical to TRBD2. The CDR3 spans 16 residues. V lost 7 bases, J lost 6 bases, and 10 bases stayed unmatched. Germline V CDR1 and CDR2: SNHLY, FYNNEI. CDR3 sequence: CASKGTSGYGANEQFF. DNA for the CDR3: TGTGCCAGCAAAGGGACTAGCGGGTATGGTGCCAATGAGCAGTTCTTC.

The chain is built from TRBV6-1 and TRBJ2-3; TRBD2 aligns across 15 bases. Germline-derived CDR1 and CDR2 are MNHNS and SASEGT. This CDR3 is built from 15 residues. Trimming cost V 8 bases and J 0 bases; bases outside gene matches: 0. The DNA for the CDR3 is TGTGCCAGCGGGACTAGCGGGAGGAGCACAGATACGCAGTATTTT. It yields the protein CASGTSGRSTDTQYF.

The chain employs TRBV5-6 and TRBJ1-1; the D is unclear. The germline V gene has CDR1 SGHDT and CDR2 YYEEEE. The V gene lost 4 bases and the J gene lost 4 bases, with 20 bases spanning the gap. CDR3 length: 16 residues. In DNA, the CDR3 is TGTGCCAGCAGCCAGAGCCCCGGTTGGGGTGTCACTGAAGCTTTCTTT. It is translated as CASSQSPGWGVTEAFF.

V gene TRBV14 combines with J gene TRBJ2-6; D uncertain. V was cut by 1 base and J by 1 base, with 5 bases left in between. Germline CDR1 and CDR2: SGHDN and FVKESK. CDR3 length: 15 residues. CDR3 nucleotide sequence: TGTGCCAGCAGCCAAGTGGGATCTGGGGCCAACGTCCTGACTTTC. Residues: CASSQVGSGANVLTF.

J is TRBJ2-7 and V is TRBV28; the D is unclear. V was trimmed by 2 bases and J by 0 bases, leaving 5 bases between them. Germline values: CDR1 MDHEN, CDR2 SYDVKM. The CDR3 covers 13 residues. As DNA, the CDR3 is TGTGCCAGCAGTTTAAGATACTCCTACGAGCAGTACTTC. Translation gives CASSLRYSYEQYF.